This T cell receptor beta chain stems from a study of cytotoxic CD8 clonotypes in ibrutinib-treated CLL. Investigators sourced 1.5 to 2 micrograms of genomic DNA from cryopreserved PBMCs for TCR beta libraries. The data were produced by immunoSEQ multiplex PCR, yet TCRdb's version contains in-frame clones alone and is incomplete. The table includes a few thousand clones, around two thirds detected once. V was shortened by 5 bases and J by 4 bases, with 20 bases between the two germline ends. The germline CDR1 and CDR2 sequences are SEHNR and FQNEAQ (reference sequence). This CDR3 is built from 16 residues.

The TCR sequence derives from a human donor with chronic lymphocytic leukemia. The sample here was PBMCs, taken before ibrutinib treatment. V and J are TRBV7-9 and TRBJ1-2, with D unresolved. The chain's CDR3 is CASSGYDHGKTYGYTF. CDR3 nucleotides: TGTGCCAGCAGCGGTTACGACCATGGAAAGACCTATGGCTACACCTTC.